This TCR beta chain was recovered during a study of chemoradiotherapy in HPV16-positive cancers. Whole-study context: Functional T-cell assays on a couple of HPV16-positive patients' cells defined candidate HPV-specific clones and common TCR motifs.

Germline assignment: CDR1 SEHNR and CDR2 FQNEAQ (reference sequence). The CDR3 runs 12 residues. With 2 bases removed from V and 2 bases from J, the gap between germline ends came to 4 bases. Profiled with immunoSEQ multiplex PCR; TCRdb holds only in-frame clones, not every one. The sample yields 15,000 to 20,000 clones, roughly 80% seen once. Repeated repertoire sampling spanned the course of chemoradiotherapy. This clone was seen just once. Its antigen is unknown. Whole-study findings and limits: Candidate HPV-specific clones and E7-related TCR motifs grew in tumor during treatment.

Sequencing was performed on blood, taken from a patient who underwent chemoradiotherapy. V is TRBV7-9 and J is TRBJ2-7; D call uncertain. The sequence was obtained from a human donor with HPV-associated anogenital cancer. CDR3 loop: CASSLTTYEQYF. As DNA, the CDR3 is TGTGCCAGCAGCTTAACCACCTACGAGCAGTACTTC.